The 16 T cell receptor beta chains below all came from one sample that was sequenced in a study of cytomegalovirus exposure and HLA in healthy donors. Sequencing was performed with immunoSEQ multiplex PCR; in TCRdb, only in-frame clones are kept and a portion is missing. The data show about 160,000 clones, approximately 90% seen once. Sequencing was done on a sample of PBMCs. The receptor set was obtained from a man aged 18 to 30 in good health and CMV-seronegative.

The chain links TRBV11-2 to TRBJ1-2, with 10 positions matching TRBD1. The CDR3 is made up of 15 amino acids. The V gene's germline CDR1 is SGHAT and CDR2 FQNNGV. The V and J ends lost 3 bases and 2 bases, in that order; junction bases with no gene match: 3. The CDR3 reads CASSLTGGANYGYTF. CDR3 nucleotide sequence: TGTGCCAGCAGCTTGACAGGGGGCGCAAACTATGGCTACACCTTC.

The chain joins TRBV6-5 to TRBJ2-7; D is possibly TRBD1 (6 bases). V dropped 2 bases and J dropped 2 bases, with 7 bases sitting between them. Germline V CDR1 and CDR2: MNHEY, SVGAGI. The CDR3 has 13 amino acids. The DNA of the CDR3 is TGTGCCAGCAGTTACGGGACACCCTACGAGCAGTACTTC. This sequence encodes CASSYGTPYEQYF.

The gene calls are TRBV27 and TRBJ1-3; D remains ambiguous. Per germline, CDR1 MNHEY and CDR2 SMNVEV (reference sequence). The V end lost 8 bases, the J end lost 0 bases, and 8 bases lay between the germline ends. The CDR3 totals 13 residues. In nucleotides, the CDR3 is TGTGCCAGCTCAGTGAACTCTGGAAACACCATATATTTT. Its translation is CASSVNSGNTIYF.

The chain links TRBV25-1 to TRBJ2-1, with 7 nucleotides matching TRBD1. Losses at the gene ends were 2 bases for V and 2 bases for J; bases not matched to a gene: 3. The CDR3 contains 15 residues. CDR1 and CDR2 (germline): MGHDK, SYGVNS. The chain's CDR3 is CASSEGGQPYNEQFF. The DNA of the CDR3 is TGTGCCAGCAGTGAAGGGGGACAGCCCTACAATGAGCAGTTCTTC.

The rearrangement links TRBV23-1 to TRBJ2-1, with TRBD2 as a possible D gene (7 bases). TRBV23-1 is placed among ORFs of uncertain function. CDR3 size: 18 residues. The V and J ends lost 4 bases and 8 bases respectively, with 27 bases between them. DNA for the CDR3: TGCGCCAGCAGTCGCCCCCTCGAGGTGGGAGGGGGAGGCTATGAGCAGTTCTTC. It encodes CASSRPLEVGGGGYEQFF.

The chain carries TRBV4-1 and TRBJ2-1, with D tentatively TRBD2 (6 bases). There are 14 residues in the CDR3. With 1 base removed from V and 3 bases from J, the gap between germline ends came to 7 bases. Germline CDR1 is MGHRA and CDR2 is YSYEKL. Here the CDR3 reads CASSQGLDYNEQFF. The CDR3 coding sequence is TGCGCCAGCAGCCAAGGACTAGACTACAATGAGCAGTTCTTC.

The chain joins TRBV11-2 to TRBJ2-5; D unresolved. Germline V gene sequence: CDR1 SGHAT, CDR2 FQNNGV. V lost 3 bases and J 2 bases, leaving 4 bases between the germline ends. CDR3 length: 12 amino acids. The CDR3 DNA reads TGTGCCAGCAGCTTCGGGCAAGAGACCCAGTACTTC. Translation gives CASSFGQETQYF.

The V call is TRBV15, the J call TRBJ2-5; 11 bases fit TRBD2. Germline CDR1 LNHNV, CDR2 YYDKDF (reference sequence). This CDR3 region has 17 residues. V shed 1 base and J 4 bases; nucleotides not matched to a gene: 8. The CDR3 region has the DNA TGTGCCACCAGCAGAGCAGAGGCTAGCGGGGGGTTAGAGACCCAGTACTTC. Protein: CATSRAEASGGLETQYF. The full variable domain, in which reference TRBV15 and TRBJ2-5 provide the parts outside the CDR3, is DAMVIQNPRYQVTQFGKPVTLSCSQTLNHNVMYWYQQKSSQAPKLLFHYYDKDFNNEADTPDNFQSRRPNTSFCFLDIRSPGLGDTAMYLCATSRAEASGGLETQYFGPGTRLLVL.

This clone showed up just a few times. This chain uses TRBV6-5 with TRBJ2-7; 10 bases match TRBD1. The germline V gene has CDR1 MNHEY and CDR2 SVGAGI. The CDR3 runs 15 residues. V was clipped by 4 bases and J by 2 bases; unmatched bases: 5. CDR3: CASSWGTGEPYEQYF. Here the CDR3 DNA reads TGTGCCAGCAGTTGGGGGACAGGGGAGCCCTACGAGCAGTACTTC.

This CDR3 reads CASSPDRKEAFF. The CDR3 bases are TGTGCCAGCAGCCCCGACAGGAAAGAAGCTTTCTTT. This chain joins TRBV7-9 and TRBJ1-1; tentative D call: TRBD1 (6 bases). V lost 5 bases and J 8 bases, leaving 12 bases between the germline ends. This CDR3 comprises 12 residues. Per the germline V gene, CDR1 is SEHNR and CDR2 is FQNEAQ (reference sequence).

CDR3: CASSVNRGTDTQYF. The CDR3 DNA sequence: TGTGCCAGCAGCGTTAACCGCGGGACAGATACGCAGTATTTT. The rearrangement links TRBV6-5 to TRBJ2-3, with D possibly TRBD2 on 5 matching bases. Trimming removed 6 bases at V and 3 bases at J, with 13 bases between. The germline V gene has CDR1 MNHEY and CDR2 SVGAGI. The length of the CDR3 is 14 residues.

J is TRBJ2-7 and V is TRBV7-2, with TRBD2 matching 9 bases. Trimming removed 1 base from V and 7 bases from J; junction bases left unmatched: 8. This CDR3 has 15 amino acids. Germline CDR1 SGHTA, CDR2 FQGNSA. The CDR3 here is CASSLVGSGSGEQYF. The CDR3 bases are TGTGCCAGCAGCTTAGTGGGTAGCGGGAGTGGTGAGCAGTACTTC.

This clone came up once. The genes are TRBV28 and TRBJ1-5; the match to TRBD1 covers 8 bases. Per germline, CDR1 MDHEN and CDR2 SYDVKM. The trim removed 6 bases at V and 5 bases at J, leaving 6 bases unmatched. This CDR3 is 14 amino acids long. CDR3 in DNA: TGTGCCAGCAGGCTTCCACAGGGGGATCAGCCCCAGCATTTT. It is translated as CASRLPQGDQPQHF.

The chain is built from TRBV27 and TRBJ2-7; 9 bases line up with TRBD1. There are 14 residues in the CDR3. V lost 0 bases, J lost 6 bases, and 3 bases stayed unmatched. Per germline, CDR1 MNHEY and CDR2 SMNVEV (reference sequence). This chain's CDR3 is CASSLSGTGTEQYV. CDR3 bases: TGTGCCAGCAGTTTATCGGGGACAGGGACCGAGCAGTACGTC.

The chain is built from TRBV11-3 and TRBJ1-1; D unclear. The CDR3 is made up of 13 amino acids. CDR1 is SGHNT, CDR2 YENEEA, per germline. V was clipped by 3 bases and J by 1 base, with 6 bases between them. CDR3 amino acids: CASSLERNTEAFF. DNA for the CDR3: TGTGCCAGCAGCTTGGAGAGGAACACTGAAGCTTTCTTT. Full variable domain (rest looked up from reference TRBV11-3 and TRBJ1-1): EAGVVQSPRYKIIEKKQPVAFWCNPISGHNTLYWYLQNLGQGPELLIRYENEEAVDDSQLPKDRFSAERLKGVDSTLKIQPAELGDSAVYLCASSLERNTEAFFGQGTRLTVV.

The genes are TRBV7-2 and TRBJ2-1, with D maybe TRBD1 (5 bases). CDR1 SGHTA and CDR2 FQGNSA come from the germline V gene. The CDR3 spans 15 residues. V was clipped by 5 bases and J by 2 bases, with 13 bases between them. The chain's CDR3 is CASSDSFGTYNEQFF. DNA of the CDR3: TGTGCCAGCAGCGACAGCTTTGGCACCTACAATGAGCAGTTCTTC.